One sample yielded the 11 T cell receptor beta chains listed below, sequenced in a study of blood T cells in healthy people across ages. Primers used in a second PCR of about 6 to 11 cycles were a sample-barcoded 5' primer and a J-beta primer mix. TCRdb ran MiXCR on the 5' RACE reads and lists one entry per CDR3 protein. The table includes more than 800,000 distinct CDR3 sequences, 35% to 50% detected once. Input material: blood. The receptors were gathered from an older woman in good health.

V gene TRBV7-9 combines with J gene TRBJ2-1, with 11 bases that match TRBD2. The J call may be incorrect, as the DNA end agrees better with TRBJ2-7. CDR3 length: 15 residues. Germline values: CDR1 SEHNR, CDR2 FQNEAQ (reference sequence). Here the CDR3 reads CASSPLAGGRNEQYF. CDR3 nucleotide sequence: TGTGCCAGCAGCCCTCTAGCGGGAGGCCGGAATGAGCAGTACTTC.

The rearrangement links TRBV7-3 to TRBJ2-7; the D gene is possibly TRBD2 (6 bases). The CDR3 length is 15 residues. Germline CDR1 is SGHTA and CDR2 is FQGTGA. V lost 2 bases and J 1 base, leaving 12 bases between the germline ends. Written as DNA, the CDR3 is TGTGCCAGCAGCTTAGTTCCTAGCGAATCCTACGAGCAGTACTTC. Residues: CASSLVPSESYEQYF. The full variable domain, its missing parts supplied by reference TRBV7-3 and TRBJ2-7, is GAGVSQTPSNKVTEKGKYVELRCDPISGHTALYWYRQSLGQGPEFLIYFQGTGAADDSGLPNDRFFAVRPEGSVSTLKIQRTERGDSAVYLCASSLVPSESYEQYFGPGTRLTVT.

The V gene is TRBV6-6, the J gene TRBJ2-1; the match to TRBD2 covers 13 bases. The germline V gene encodes CDR1 MNHNY and CDR2 SVGAGI (reference sequence). V shed 8 bases and J 4 bases; nucleotides not matched to a gene: 2. This CDR3 is 14 amino acids long. CDR3 sequence (DNA): TGTGCCAGCCAGACTAGCGGGAGGTACAATGAGCAGTTCTTC. As protein: CASQTSGRYNEQFF.

J is TRBJ2-7 and V is TRBV21-1; TRBD1 was called by the table and not checked on the DNA. TRBV21-1 is designated a pseudogene. The CDR3 sequence is 15 residues long. CDR3 sequence reads: CASSNGQFLGDEQYF. In DNA form, the CDR3 reads TGTGCCAGCAGCAATGGACAGTTCCTCGGGGACGAGCAGTACTTC.

The chain is built from TRBV5-1 and TRBJ1-2; no definite D call. Looked up from germline, CDR1 is SGHRS and CDR2 is YFSETQ. The CDR3 sequence is 13 residues long. Trimming took off 0 bases at V and 3 bases at J, with 6 bases between the two ends. The CDR3 loop reads CASSLVSDYGYTF. The CDR3 region has the DNA TGCGCCAGCAGCTTGGTCAGCGACTATGGCTACACCTTC.

This clonotype has only a few counts. This sequence joins TRBV9 and TRBJ2-7; the match to TRBD2 covers 7 bases. This CDR3 has 15 residues. V was clipped by 4 bases and J by 7 bases; unmatched bases: 14. Germline V lookup: CDR1 SGDLS, CDR2 YYNGEE. DNA for the CDR3: TGTGCCAGCAGCTCTGCGGGGGTATCCTACAATGAGCAGTACTTC. Protein: CASSSAGVSYNEQYF.

This clonotype was picked up a small number of times. This chain uses TRBV3-1 with TRBJ2-1; D call uncertain. The germline V and J ends were trimmed by 1 base and 9 bases, with 4 bases remaining between them. The CDR3 contains 11 residues. CDR1 is LGHDT, CDR2 YNNKEL, per germline (reference sequence). CDR3 nucleotide sequence: TGTGCCAGCAGCCAAGTGCGTGAGCAGTTCTTC. Residues: CASSQVREQFF.

V and J are TRBV3-1 and TRBJ2-7, with 11 bases that match TRBD2. The V and J ends lost 3 bases and 7 bases, in that order; junction bases with no gene match: 8. The CDR3 has 15 residues. The germline CDR1 and CDR2 sequences are LGHDT and YNNKEL (reference sequence). The CDR3 coding sequence is TGTGCCAGCAGCCATATACCTAGCGGGAGGCGTGAGCAGTACTTC. This gives the protein CASSHIPSGRREQYF.

This chain links TRBV6-2 or TRBV6-3 with TRBJ2-7; D is undetermined. The V gene lost 4 bases and the J gene lost 9 bases, with 10 bases spanning the gap. CDR1 MNHEY and CDR2 SVGEGT come from the germline V gene. The CDR3 has 11 amino acids. The CDR3 DNA sequence: TGTGCCAGCAGTTCGCCAACCGCGCAGTACTTC. Residues: CASSSPTAQYF.

The chain combines TRBV9 with TRBJ2-2, with a tentative D call TRBD1 (5 bases). CDR1 and CDR2 from the germline V gene are SGDLS and YYNGEE. This CDR3 has 13 amino acids. The V end lost 4 bases, the J end lost 5 bases, and 9 bases lay between the germline ends. The CDR3: CASSTQGTGELFF. Here the CDR3 DNA reads TGTGCCAGCAGCACGCAGGGAACCGGGGAGCTGTTTTTT.

The V call is TRBV15, the J call TRBJ2-3; D uncertain. The CDR3 has 14 amino acids. V lost 9 bases and J lost 0, with 13 bases in between. Germline V CDR1 and CDR2: LNHNV, YYDKDF (reference sequence). Here the CDR3 DNA reads TGTGCCACTCGACTCGGCGTTAGCACAGATACGCAGTATTTT. It encodes CATRLGVSTDTQYF.